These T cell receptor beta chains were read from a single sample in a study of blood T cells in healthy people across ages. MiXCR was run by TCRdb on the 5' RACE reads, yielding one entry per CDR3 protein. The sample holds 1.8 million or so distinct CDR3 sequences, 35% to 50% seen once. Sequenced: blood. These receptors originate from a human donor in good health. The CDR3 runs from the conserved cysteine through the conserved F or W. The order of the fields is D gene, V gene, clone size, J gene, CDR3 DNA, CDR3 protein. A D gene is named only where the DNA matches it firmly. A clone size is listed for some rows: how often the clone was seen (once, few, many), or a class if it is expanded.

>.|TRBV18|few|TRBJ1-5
TGTGCCAGCTCATGGGGGGCTCAGCCCCAGCATTTT
CASSWGAQPQHF
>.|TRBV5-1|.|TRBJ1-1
TGCGCCAGCAGCTTCGAGGTAACGGGCAACACTGAAGCTTTCTTT
CASSFEVTGNTEAFF
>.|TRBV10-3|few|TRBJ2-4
TGTGCCATCAGCCTCACGACATCGGCTACGAAGCAGTACTTC
CAISLTTSATKQYF
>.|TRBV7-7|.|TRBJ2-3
TGTGCCAGCAGCTTCAGTCTGGCAACAGATACGCAGTATTTT
CASSFSLATDTQYF
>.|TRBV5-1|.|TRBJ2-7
TGCGCCAGCAGCTTGGACGGGGACCAGAGCTCCTACGAGCAGTACTTC
CASSLDGDQSSYEQYF
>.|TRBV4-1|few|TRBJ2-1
TGCGCCAGCACCCTGGACCAGACGGAATACAATGAGCAGTTCTTC
CASTLDQTEYNEQFF
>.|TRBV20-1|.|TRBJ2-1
TGCAGTGCGAAATACTCCTCAAACAATGAGCAGTTCTTC
CSAKYSSNNEQFF
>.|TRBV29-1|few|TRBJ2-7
TGCAGCGTTGTAGGGTTTGACGAGCAGTACTTC
CSVVGFDEQYF
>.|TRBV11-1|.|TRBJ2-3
TGTGCCAGCAGCGATGCTATGGATACGCAGTATTTT
CASSDAMDTQYF
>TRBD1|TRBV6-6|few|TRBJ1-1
TGTGCCAGCAGTCATTTGACAGGGGAGGCTGAAGCTTTCTTT
CASSHLTGEAEAFF
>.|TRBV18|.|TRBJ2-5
TGTGCCAGCTCACCAATGAGTAGGCAAGAGACCCAGTACTTC
CASSPMSRQETQYF
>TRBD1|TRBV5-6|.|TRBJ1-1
TGTGCCAGCAGCTTGGCCCCGGGACAGGAAAACACTGAAGCTTTCTTT
CASSLAPGQENTEAFF
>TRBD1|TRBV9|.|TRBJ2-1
TGTGCCAGCAGCGGACAGGGCACTTCCTACAATGAGCAGTTCTTC
CASSGQGTSYNEQFF
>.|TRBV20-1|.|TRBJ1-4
TGCAGTGCTCGAGGGGGGACCACCCGCAAACTGTTTTTT
CSARGGTTRKLFF
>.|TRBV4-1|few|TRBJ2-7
TGCGCCAGCAGCCAACCCCGGGTGGGCTTCGAGCAGTACTTC
CASSQPRVGFEQYF
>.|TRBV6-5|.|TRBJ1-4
TGTGCCAGCAGTTACTCCGTGGGGGAGACTAATGAAAAACTGTTTTTT
CASSYSVGETNEKLFF
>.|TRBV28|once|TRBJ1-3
TGTGCCAGCAGTCCCCCGTCAGCCGCTGGAAACACCATATATTTT
CASSPPSAAGNTIYF
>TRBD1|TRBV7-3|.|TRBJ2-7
TGTGCCAGCAGCTTCAACAGGGGGCTATCCTACGAGCAGTACTTC
CASSFNRGLSYEQYF
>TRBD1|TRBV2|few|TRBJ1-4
TGTGCCAGCAGCCGACGGGACAGGGAAAATGAAAAACTGTTTTTT
CASSRRDRENEKLFF
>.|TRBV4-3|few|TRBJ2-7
TGCGCCAGCAGCCTGACGTGGGGCAGGGGCTTGGACGAGCAGTACTTC
CASSLTWGRGLDEQYF
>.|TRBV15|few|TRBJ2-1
TGTGCCACCAGCAGAGATGGCTCCGGTAGTAACAATGAGCAGTTCTTC
CATSRDGSGSNNEQFF
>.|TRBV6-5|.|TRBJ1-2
TGTGCCAGCAGTTACTCGACTGGGACCGCTGGCTACACCTTC
CASSYSTGTAGYTF
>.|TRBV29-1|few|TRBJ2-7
TGCAGCGTTGAAGCTTGGGTGGGAGACGAGCAGTACTTC
CSVEAWVGDEQYF
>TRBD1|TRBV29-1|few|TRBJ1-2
TGCAGCGTTGAAGAGACAGGGAGTAACTATGGCTACACCTTC
CSVEETGSNYGYTF
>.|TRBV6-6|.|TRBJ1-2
TGTGCCAGCAGAGACAATAACAGGGTGTATGGCTACACCTTC
CASRDNNRVYGYTF
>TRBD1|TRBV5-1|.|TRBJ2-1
TGCGCCAGCAGCAAGGGACAGGGGGCGGGGGATGAGCAGTTCTTC
CASSKGQGAGDEQFF